This TCR beta chain derives from a study of shared clonotypes between healthy human individuals. Profiled with immunoSEQ multiplex PCR; TCRdb holds only in-frame clones, not every one. The sample lists some 1 million clones; about 75% were seen once. Germline V gene lookup returns CDR1 LNHNV and CDR2 YYDKDF (reference sequence). V lost 0 bases, J lost 10 bases, and 12 bases lay in between. This CDR3 spans 14 amino acids. This clonotype was obtained from a young man in good health. The rearrangement joins TRBV15 to TRBJ1-4; no clear D. Sequencing was performed on memory CD4+ T cells sorted from blood. Subset noted: CD45RA-negative fraction. CDR3 region: CATSRDRTDGKLFF. In DNA form, the CDR3 reads TGTGCCACCAGCAGAGATCGAACAGACGGAAAACTGTTTTTT.